The TCR beta chain under discussion was sequenced for a study of blood T cell repertoires in COVID-19 (dated by TCRdb to the early 2020s). About the full investigation: Samples from collaborators originated in the United States, Italy and Spain and spanned both the acute and convalescent phases of COVID-19. A freely available public database, intended as a resource for researchers studying the immune response to SARS-CoV-2, is where the repertoires were released. The prospective study material was composed of cDNA or gDNA derived from T cells, B-cell-depleted T cells, or PBMCs. Subjects who had been exposed to COVID-19, were actively infected with it, or had recovered from it provided the deeply sampled blood TCRbeta repertoires that made up the dataset. A de-identified subject ID, COVID-19 status, age in years and sex were almost always included in the sample metadata. Samples came from the ongoing ImmuneRACE study (first 160 participants) plus 1,254 subjects from 6 global collaborators. Where available, HLA class I and class II types were obtained from metadata supplied by the sample provider rather than from assay-based typing. Overall study outcomes, separate from this receptor: Clinical and demographic metadata were provided uncurated, with the amount varying by source and participant.

The collaborating institutions used their own protocols to collect whole blood in K2EDTA tubes. Collaborator samples were shipped for TCRbeta analysis as frozen whole blood, isolated PBMCs, or DNA extracted from either sample type. TCRbeta CDR3 regions were amplified from genomic DNA using the immunoSEQ Assay, a bias-controlled multiplex PCR. On the authors' methods: The number of nucleated cells in each sample was estimated by amplification of reference gene primers within the assay. To quantify the absolute abundance of each unique TCRbeta CDR3 rearrangement, sequence reads were collapsed and filtered. For each sample, productive Simpson clonality was calculated by taking the square root of Simpson's diversity index across productive rearrangements. Sourced from immuneACCESS, this table was stored by TCRdb with only in-frame sequences that have V and J called. A share of the clones is absent; for the studies checked, an unresolved V gene accounts for under half, and the remainder has no known explanation. For V, J and clone size, that table is used; D and trimming come from the DNA. The sample table records 200,000 to 300,000 clones; 84% of these occur just once. 4.2% of the sample goes to the ten largest clones.

With regard to this clone: Its target antigen remains unknown. Base qualities are not at hand, and no much larger clone is one base apart.

The CDR3, from cysteine to phenylalanine, totals 15 residues. The kept DNA is CDR3 alone, 45 bases in frame from the first base. Trimming leaves V shorter by 9 bases and J shorter by 5 bases, with the junction holding 9 bases beyond the gene matches. CDR1 LNHDA and CDR2 SQIVND are derived from the germline V gene (reference sequence). Sequencing was performed on peripheral blood. The sequence was collected from a man aged 60-69 years with acute or convalescent COVID-19. The chain uses TRBV19 and TRBJ2-7, with TRBD2 identical over 14 junction bases. The DNA sequence reads TGTGCCAGGGGGACTAGCGGGGGCTTAAGGGACGAGCAGTACTTC. This yields the protein CARGTSGGLRDEQYF.